Presented here are 16 T cell receptor beta chains from one specimen sequenced in a study of Ad26.COV2.S vaccination and SARS-CoV-2 variants. Specified treatment: over 15 received Ad26.COV2.S at low or high dose, single or two shots; about 5 received placebo; per-sample allocation not given. Day 63 after the first injection of vaccine or placebo was the sampling time. This table comes from immunoSEQ multiplex PCR, and its TCRdb copy is limited to in-frame clones, with some not included. This table holds roughly 320,000 clones, around 86% found once. The sequencing here drew on peripheral blood, taken in a trial of Ad26.COV2.S vaccine versus placebo. Receptor source: a person aged 18-65 years who received the Ad26.COV2.S COVID-19 vaccine or a placebo.

The chain is built from TRBV7-9 and TRBJ2-7; D is unclear. Trimming cost V 1 base and J 2 bases, with 15 bases left between them. Per the germline V gene, CDR1 is SEHNR and CDR2 is FQNEAQ (reference sequence). CDR3 length: 16 amino acids. The CDR3 is CASSLVYPNGAYEQYF. DNA for the CDR3: TGTGCCAGCAGCTTAGTATACCCCAATGGAGCCTACGAGCAGTACTTC.

The chain links TRBV19 to TRBJ2-7; 9 positions match TRBD1. This CDR3 comprises 15 residues. Per germline, CDR1 LNHDA and CDR2 SQIVND (reference sequence). J gave up 6 bases and V 4 bases, and 10 bases lay outside the gene matches. For the CDR3, the DNA is TGTGCCAGTAGTAATCCTCCGGGACAGGGCGGCGAGCAGTACTTC. Amino acid sequence: CASSNPPGQGGEQYF. Drawing the rest from reference TRBV19 and TRBJ2-7, the complete variable domain is DGGITQSPKYLFRKEGQNVTLSCEQNLNHDAMYWYRQDPGQGLRLIYYSQIVNDFQKGDIAEGYSVSREKKESFPLTVTSAQKNPTAFYLCASSNPPGQGGEQYFGPGTRLTVT.

This clone came up a few times. The chain recombines TRBV2 with TRBJ1-5, with 7 bases lining up with TRBD1. CDR1 is SNHLY and CDR2 is FYNNEI in the germline V gene. Trimming took 5 bases from V and 4 from J; bases not matched to a gene: 5. There are 14 residues in the CDR3. The CDR3, as DNA: TGTGCCAGCAGTCCAGGGACAGTAAATCAGCCCCAGCATTTT. Translation gives CASSPGTVNQPQHF.

The chain combines TRBV7-8 with TRBJ2-5, with TRBD2 identical over 13 bases. CDR1 SGHVS and CDR2 FQNEAQ come from the germline V gene. The CDR3 is made up of 16 amino acids. V trimming: 2 bases; J trimming: 7 bases; junction bases outside the gene matches: 7. Here the CDR3 reads CASSLTGTSGVATQYF. The DNA of the CDR3 is TGTGCCAGCAGCTTAACCGGGACTAGCGGGGTCGCGACCCAGTACTTC.

This sequence joins TRBV28 and TRBJ1-2; D gene ambiguous. The V gene lost 4 bases and the J gene lost 7 bases, with 13 bases spanning the gap. Germline CDR1 MDHEN, CDR2 SYDVKM. The CDR3 consists of 13 residues. CDR3 loop: CASSSGLVGGYTF. The CDR3 region has the DNA TGTGCCAGCAGTTCGGGGTTGGTGGGTGGCTACACCTTC.

This sequence joins TRBV6-2 or TRBV6-3 and TRBJ2-7, with D possibly TRBD1 on 6 matching bases. This CDR3 comprises 17 residues. The V end lost 2 bases, the J end lost 2 bases, and 19 bases lay between the germline ends. In germline, CDR1 is MNHEY, CDR2 SVGEGT. CDR3: CASSYARLWDTAYEQYF. CDR3 DNA sequence: TGTGCCAGCAGTTACGCCCGATTGTGGGACACAGCCTACGAGCAGTACTTC.

V and J are TRBV30 and TRBJ2-1, with TRBD2 matching 11 bases. V shed 1 base and J 3 bases; nucleotides not matched to a gene: 14. Looked up from germline, CDR1 is GTSNPN and CDR2 is SVGIG (reference sequence). The CDR3 runs 19 residues. CDR3 nucleotide sequence: TGTGCCTGGAGTGGGGGCAGGACTAGCGGGCCTCACGACTACAATGAGCAGTTCTTC. It specifies CAWSGGRTSGPHDYNEQFF. Based on the CDR3 plus reference TRBV30 and TRBJ2-1, the full variable domain is SQTIHQWPATLVQPVGSPLSLECTVEGTSNPNLYWYRQAAGRGLQLLFYSVGIGQISSEVPQNLSASRPQDRQFILSSKKLLLSDSGFYLCAWSGGRTSGPHDYNEQFFGPGTRLTVL.

The genes are TRBV6-5 and TRBJ2-3, with D perhaps TRBD1 or TRBD2 (5 bases each). Per the germline V gene, CDR1 is MNHEY and CDR2 is SVGAGI. V lost 6 bases and J 2 bases, leaving 12 bases between the germline ends. The CDR3 is 14 amino acids. Here the CDR3 reads CASSFGTLTDTQYF. CDR3 nucleotides: TGTGCCAGCAGCTTCGGGACGCTCACAGATACGCAGTATTTT.

This clone showed up just a few times. The chain combines TRBV14 with TRBJ1-5, with no clear D. V lost 5 bases to trimming and J lost 0 bases, with 5 bases between them. The V gene's germline CDR1 is SGHDN and CDR2 FVKESK. This CDR3 contains 13 residues. For the CDR3, the DNA is TGTGCCAGCAGCTTGTATAGCAATCAGCCCCAGCATTTT. Its translation is CASSLYSNQPQHF.

This clone appeared a single time. The V call is TRBV7-8, the J call TRBJ2-7, with 8 positions matching TRBD2. Germline trimming cut 1 base from V and 6 bases from J; bases unmatched to any gene: 8. CDR1 and CDR2 (germline): SGHVS, FQNEAQ. CDR3 length: 15 residues. In nucleotides, the CDR3 is TGTGCCAGCAGCTTAGGATCGAGCGGGGGACGCGAGCAGTACTTC. This encodes CASSLGSSGGREQYF.

This clone was found once. The chain has TRBV7-9 and TRBJ1-3, with a tentative D call TRBD1 (5 bases). From germline, CDR1 is SEHNR and CDR2 FQNEAQ (reference sequence). This CDR3 is 16 amino acids long. The V gene lost 7 bases and the J gene lost 0 bases, with 16 bases spanning the gap. The CDR3: CASNSLPGTSGNTIYF. CDR3 coding DNA: TGTGCCAGCAACTCACTTCCGGGGACCTCTGGAAACACCATATATTTT.

This clone was found a few times. This chain uses TRBV18 with TRBJ2-7; 12 bases match TRBD1. CDR3 size: 15 residues. Germline V gene data show CDR1 as KGHSH and CDR2 as LQKENI. Trimming at V came to 5 bases and at J to 4 bases, leaving 6 bases not matched to a gene. CDR3 sequence (DNA): TGTGCCAGCTCATCCCCGGGACAGGGGGCATACGAGCAGTACTTC. Translated: CASSSPGQGAYEQYF.

V usage is TRBV7-2 and J usage is TRBJ2-7; D might be TRBD2 (5 bases). Trimming removed 5 bases at V and 3 bases at J, with 11 bases between. This CDR3 is 13 amino acids long. Germline V gene sequence: CDR1 SGHTA, CDR2 FQGNSA. CDR3 amino acids: CASSRTGIYEQYF. The CDR3 nucleotides read TGTGCCAGCAGCCGAACGGGGATCTACGAGCAGTACTTC.

Comments on this clone: Germline is not matched at one junction end, which may reflect a read error. The chain has TRBV7-7 and TRBJ2-2; D possibly corresponds to TRBD1 (6 bases). Germline CDR1 reads SSHAT; CDR2 reads FNYEAQ (reference sequence). This CDR3 comprises 16 residues. Written as DNA, the CDR3 is TGTGCTAGCAGCGCCAGGACAGATCGGGATGGCGGGGAGCTGTTTTTT. Translation gives CASSARTDRDGGELFF.

The chain has TRBV29-1 and TRBJ2-1, with D uncertain. V shed 3 bases and J shed 0 bases, with 9 bases lying between them. The CDR3 is made up of 14 amino acids. In germline, CDR1 is SQVTM, CDR2 ANQGSEA. In DNA form, the CDR3 reads TGCAGCGTTGAGCTGGGCCGCTCCTACAATGAGCAGTTCTTC. This encodes CSVELGRSYNEQFF.

The rearrangement links TRBV11-2 to TRBJ2-3; maybe TRBD1 (5 bases). The CDR3 covers 13 residues. V lost 5 bases and J lost 2, with 8 bases in between. Germline V gene data show CDR1 as SGHAT and CDR2 as FQNNGV. The CDR3 loop is CASSQGYTDTQYF. CDR3 nucleotide sequence: TGTGCCAGCAGCCAGGGATACACAGATACGCAGTATTTT.